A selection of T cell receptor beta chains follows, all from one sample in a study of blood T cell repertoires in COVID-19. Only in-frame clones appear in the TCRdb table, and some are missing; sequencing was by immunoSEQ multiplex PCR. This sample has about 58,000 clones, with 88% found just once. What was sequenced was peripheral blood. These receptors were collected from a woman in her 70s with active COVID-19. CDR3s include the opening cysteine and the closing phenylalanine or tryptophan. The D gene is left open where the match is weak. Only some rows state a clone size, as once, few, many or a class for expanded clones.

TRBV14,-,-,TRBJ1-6,TGTGCCAGCAGCCAAATAGTTGAATCACCCCTCCACTTT,CASSQIVESPLHF
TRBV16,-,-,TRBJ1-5,TGTGCCAGCAGCCAGTCTACCTCTCGCAATCAGCCCCAGCATTTT,CASSQSTSRNQPQHF
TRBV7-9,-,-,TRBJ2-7,TGTGCCAGCAGCCCCTCCTCGACAGTGACCTACGAGCAGTACTTC,CASSPSSTVTYEQYF
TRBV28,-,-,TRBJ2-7,TGTGCCAGCAGTTTGTTAAGGGGCGGCTACGAGCAGTACTTC,CASSLLRGGYEQYF
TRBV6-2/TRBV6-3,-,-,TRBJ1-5,TGTGCCAGCAGTTACCGACTAGGCAATCAGCCCCAGCATTTT,CASSYRLGNQPQHF
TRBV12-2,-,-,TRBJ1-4,TGTGCAAGTCGCTTACCCCCCGACTTAGTAACTAATGAAAAACTGTTTTTT,CASRLPPDLVTNEKLFF
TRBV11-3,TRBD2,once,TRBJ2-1,TGTGCCAGCAGCTCTCCGGGAGGGGGGGGCGGTGAGCAGTTCTTC,CASSSPGGGGGEQFF
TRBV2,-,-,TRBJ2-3,TGTGCCAGCACCCGTCGCGGGATAGGAACAGATACGCAGTATTTT,CASTRRGIGTDTQYF
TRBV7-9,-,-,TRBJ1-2,TGTGCCAGCACCATATCGGGGGACCAGAGAGCTTCTAACTATGGCTACACCTTC,CASTISGDQRASNYGYTF
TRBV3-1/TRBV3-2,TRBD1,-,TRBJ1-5,TGTGCCAGCAGCCACACAACAGGGGGCCAGAATCAGCCCCAGCATTTT,CASSHTTGGQNQPQHF
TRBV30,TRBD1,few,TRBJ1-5,TGTGCCTGGAGTGTACAGGGGAATCAGCCCCAGCATTTT,CAWSVQGNQPQHF
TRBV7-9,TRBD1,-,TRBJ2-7,TGTGCCAGCAGTTTTTGGCGGACAGGGGCCACCTACGAGCAGTACTTC,CASSFWRTGATYEQYF
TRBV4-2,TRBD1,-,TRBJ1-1,TGTGCCAGCAGCCACCGACAGGGTGTGACTGAAGCTTTCTTT,CASSHRQGVTEAFF
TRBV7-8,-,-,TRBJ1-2,TGTGCCAGCAGCTTAGGGGGACAATACTGGGGCTACACCTTC,CASSLGGQYWGYTF
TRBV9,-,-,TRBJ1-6,TGTGCCAGCAGCGTAGAAGGGGCGGAAGATTCACCCCTCCACTTT,CASSVEGAEDSPLHF
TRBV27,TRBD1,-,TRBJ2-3,TGTGCCAGCAGCCGAAACAGGGACAGCTTAATAACAGATACGCAGTATTTT,CASSRNRDSLITDTQYF
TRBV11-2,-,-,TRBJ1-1,TGTGCCAGCAGCTCCCAGACGGGGGAGGATAGTGACACTGAAGCTTTCTTT,CASSSQTGEDSDTEAFF
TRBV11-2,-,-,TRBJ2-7,TGTGCCAGCAGCTTAGGTGGAGGGGAGAGCGAGCAGTACTTC,CASSLGGGESEQYF
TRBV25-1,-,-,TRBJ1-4,TGTGCCAGCAGGGGGGCCCTCGTGGCTAATGAAAAACTGTTTTTT,CASRGALVANEKLFF
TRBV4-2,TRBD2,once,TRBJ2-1,TGTGCCAGCAGCCAAGAGTCTAGCGGGAGGGGCTTGCAGTTCTTC,CASSQESSGRGLQFF
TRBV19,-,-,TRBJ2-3,TGTGCCAGTAGTAAGACCGAGGCGATCACAGATACGCAGTATTTT,CASSKTEAITDTQYF
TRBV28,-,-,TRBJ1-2,TGTGCCAGCAGGCGCGGGCCCGGCGGTGGTGGCTACACCTTC,CASRRGPGGGGYTF
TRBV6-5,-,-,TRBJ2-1,TGTGCCAGCAGTTACTCAGGGGACTCCAGAGACAATGAGCAGTTCTTC,CASSYSGDSRDNEQFF
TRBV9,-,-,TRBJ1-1,TGTGCCAGCACCGCGACGTCCGCGGGGAACACTGAAGCTTTCTTT,CASTATSAGNTEAFF
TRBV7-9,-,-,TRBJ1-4,TGTGCCACCAAGCGAGGAACTAATGAAAAACTGTTTTTT,CATKRGTNEKLFF
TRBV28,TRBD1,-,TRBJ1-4,TGTGCCAGCACCCGACAGGGAGTAGGGGAAAAACTGTTTTTT,CASTRQGVGEKLFF
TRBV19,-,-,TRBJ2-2,TGTGCCAGTAGCAGGGCGCGAGCGAACACCGGGGAGCTGTTTTTT,CASSRARANTGELFF